This TCR beta chain comes out of a study of somatic mutations in cytotoxic T cells in rheumatoid arthritis. Study summary: A roughly 32 ml EDTA sample of patient blood was drawn right after diagnosis, before any treatment. Flow sorting of some V beta antibody-stained T cells reached nearly 100% purity, with V beta1+ cells also TCRB-sequenced.

Only in-frame clones appear in the TCRdb table, and some are missing; sequencing was by immunoSEQ multiplex PCR. The table shows 19,000 or so clones, with about 80% occurring only once. V shed 4 bases and J 5 bases; nucleotides not matched to a gene: 11. This CDR3 is built from 15 residues. CDR1 and CDR2 (germline): SGHAT, FQNNGV. Sequenced sample: CD8+ T cells sorted from blood. This sequence was found in a man aged 18 to 29 with rheumatoid arthritis. The chain joins TRBV11-2 to TRBJ2-7; 7 positions match TRBD1. The CDR3 sequence is CASSSPGTGQDEQYF. The CDR3 DNA follows: TGTGCCAGCAGCTCCCCCGGTACCGGACAGGACGAGCAGTACTTC.